The T cell receptor beta chain under discussion was sequenced for a study of T cells expressing NK-cell markers. Background on the study: Most of the eight sequenced donors were HCMV-seropositive; one was seronegative.

The CDR3 loop spans 14 amino acids. The V gene's germline CDR1 is MDHEN and CDR2 SYDVKM. TCRdb processed the 5' RACE reads again and assigns one entry to each CDR3 protein, with no DNA. The listing records fewer than 550,000 distinct CDR3 sequences. On this clonotype itself: As yet, its antigen is unknown.

Study results and limitations: Dominant NKG2C+ clonotypes were found to form about 1.0-8% of CD8+ T cells in about six donors. Once again these clonotypes came out on top in the CD3+CD56-NKG2C+ fraction of a few donors.

The sequencing sample was made of blood T cells: a sorted CD56 or NKG2C T cell subset, CD4+ or CD8+ T cells, or bulk PBMC T cells (not recorded which). The chain joins TRBV28 to TRBJ2-7; TCRdb reports TRBD1, a call that lacks DNA to check it against. The receptor comes from a woman aged 45 to 65 in good health. This CDR3 is CASSFVGDPYEQYF. The full variable domain, in which reference TRBV28 and TRBJ2-7 provide the parts outside the CDR3, is DVKVTQSSRYLVKRTGEKVFLECVQDMDHENMFWYRQDPGLGLRLIYFSYDVKMKEKGDIPEGYSVSREKKERFSLILESASTNQTSMYLCASSFVGDPYEQYFGPGTRLTVT.